Listed below are T cell receptor beta chains from one sample, sequenced in a study of T cells in localized non-small cell lung cancer. Clones were sequenced by immunoSEQ multiplex PCR, and TCRdb holds only the in-frame ones, with some missing. This table has approximately 76,000 clones, around 81% appearing once. The sequences come from peripheral blood, collected before any cancer treatment. The receptors here all came from a female donor older than 55 with stage I lung adenocarcinoma. Both conserved end residues are part of each CDR3. The D gene is left open where the match is weak. Not every row has a clone size; where given, it reads once, few, many or a size class.

v_call: TRBV10-3; j_call: TRBJ2-2; clone_size: .; cdr3_length: 14; d_call: .; cdr3_aa: CAISDRGWNGELFF; cdr3_nt: TGTGCCATCAGTGACAGGGGATGGAACGGGGAGCTGTTTTTT
v_call: TRBV7-3; j_call: TRBJ2-1; clone_size: .; cdr3_length: 13; d_call: .; cdr3_aa: CASSSSSYNEQFF; cdr3_nt: TGTGCCAGCAGCTCCAGCTCCTACAATGAGCAGTTCTTC
v_call: TRBV6-5; j_call: TRBJ1-2; clone_size: .; cdr3_length: 14; d_call: .; cdr3_aa: CASSYSTVTQGYTF; cdr3_nt: TGTGCCAGCAGTTACTCGACCGTTACGCAGGGCTACACCTTC
v_call: TRBV30; j_call: TRBJ2-7; clone_size: .; cdr3_length: 13; d_call: .; cdr3_aa: CAWSEGLAYEQYF; cdr3_nt: TGTGCCTGGAGTGAGGGTCTTGCCTACGAGCAGTACTTC
v_call: TRBV14; j_call: TRBJ1-5; clone_size: once; cdr3_length: 12; d_call: .; cdr3_aa: CASSQGAQPQHF; cdr3_nt: TGTGCCAGCAGCCAGGGAGCGCAGCCCCAGCATTTT
v_call: TRBV28; j_call: TRBJ2-7; clone_size: .; cdr3_length: 11; d_call: .; cdr3_aa: CASSHSYEQYF; cdr3_nt: TGTGCCAGCAGTCACTCCTACGAGCAGTACTTC
v_call: TRBV7-2; j_call: TRBJ1-1; clone_size: once; cdr3_length: 16; d_call: .; cdr3_aa: CASSLRRLTKNTEAFF; cdr3_nt: TGTGCCAGCAGCTTAAGAAGGTTAACCAAGAACACTGAAGCTTTCTTT
v_call: TRBV30; j_call: TRBJ2-3; clone_size: .; cdr3_length: 12; d_call: .; cdr3_aa: CAWSPDRNTQYF; cdr3_nt: TGTGCCTGGAGTCCGGACAGAAATACGCAGTATTTT
v_call: TRBV7-3; j_call: TRBJ1-1; clone_size: .; cdr3_length: 15; d_call: TRBD1; cdr3_aa: CASSLLGGKNTEAFF; cdr3_nt: TGTGCCAGCAGCTTATTAGGGGGCAAGAACACTGAAGCTTTCTTT
v_call: TRBV11-2; j_call: TRBJ1-2; clone_size: .; cdr3_length: 16; d_call: .; cdr3_aa: CASSSSGTTLYYGYTF; cdr3_nt: TGTGCCAGCAGCTCATCCGGGACCACCCTATACTATGGCTACACCTTC
v_call: TRBV19; j_call: TRBJ2-1; clone_size: .; cdr3_length: 16; d_call: TRBD2; cdr3_aa: CASSSNGLARYNEQFF; cdr3_nt: TGTGCCAGTAGTTCAAACGGACTAGCGAGATACAATGAGCAGTTCTTC
v_call: TRBV21-1; j_call: TRBJ1-4; clone_size: .; cdr3_length: 14; d_call: .; cdr3_aa: CASSAGTVNEKLFF; cdr3_nt: TGTGCCAGCAGCGCCGGGACCGTCAACGAAAAACTGTTTTTT
v_call: TRBV29-1; j_call: TRBJ2-7; clone_size: .; cdr3_length: 13; d_call: .; cdr3_aa: CSVEGGGGYEQYF; cdr3_nt: TGCAGCGTTGAGGGAGGGGGGGGCTACGAGCAGTACTTC
v_call: TRBV2; j_call: TRBJ2-3; clone_size: .; cdr3_length: 15; d_call: TRBD1; cdr3_aa: CASGSGTGDTDTQYF; cdr3_nt: TGTGCCAGCGGGTCCGGGACAGGGGATACAGATACGCAGTATTTT
v_call: TRBV5-1; j_call: TRBJ2-7; clone_size: .; cdr3_length: 16; d_call: TRBD1; cdr3_aa: CASSGGQVGPSYEQYF; cdr3_nt: TGCGCCAGCAGCGGGGGACAGGTGGGCCCCTCCTACGAGCAGTACTTC
v_call: TRBV11-2; j_call: TRBJ2-3; clone_size: .; cdr3_length: 15; d_call: .; cdr3_aa: CASSLRGTSTDTQYF; cdr3_nt: TGTGCCAGCAGCTTACGGGGGACTAGCACAGATACGCAGTATTTT
v_call: TRBV19; j_call: TRBJ2-7; clone_size: .; cdr3_length: 14; d_call: TRBD2; cdr3_aa: CASSKSGRSYEQYF; cdr3_nt: TGTGCCAGTAGTAAGAGCGGGAGAAGCTACGAGCAGTACTTC
v_call: TRBV11-1; j_call: TRBJ2-5; clone_size: .; cdr3_length: 15; d_call: .; cdr3_aa: CASSLRPGVRGTQYF; cdr3_nt: TGTGCCAGCAGCTTACGACCGGGAGTTCGGGGGACCCAGTACTTC
v_call: TRBV19; j_call: TRBJ2-3; clone_size: once; cdr3_length: 17; d_call: TRBD2; cdr3_aa: CASSISGGSSSTDTQYF; cdr3_nt: TGTGCCAGTAGTATAAGCGGGGGGTCATCTAGCACAGATACGCAGTATTTT
v_call: TRBV5-4; j_call: TRBJ2-7; clone_size: .; cdr3_length: 16; d_call: TRBD2; cdr3_aa: CASSRGTSGGPGEQYF; cdr3_nt: TGTGCCAGCAGCCGGGGTACTAGCGGGGGGCCGGGAGAGCAGTACTTC
v_call: TRBV19; j_call: TRBJ1-2; clone_size: once; cdr3_length: 14; d_call: .; cdr3_aa: CASSIIGTAYGYTF; cdr3_nt: TGTGCCAGTAGTATCATAGGGACGGCGTATGGCTACACCTTC
v_call: TRBV28; j_call: TRBJ2-1; clone_size: .; cdr3_length: 17; d_call: TRBD2; cdr3_aa: CASSLGASGSIYNEQFF; cdr3_nt: TGTGCCAGCAGTTTAGGGGCTAGCGGGAGTATCTACAATGAGCAGTTCTTC
v_call: TRBV4-1; j_call: TRBJ1-1; clone_size: .; cdr3_length: 13; d_call: .; cdr3_aa: CASSQRGLTEAFF; cdr3_nt: TGCGCCAGCAGCCAGAGGGGCCTCACTGAAGCTTTCTTT